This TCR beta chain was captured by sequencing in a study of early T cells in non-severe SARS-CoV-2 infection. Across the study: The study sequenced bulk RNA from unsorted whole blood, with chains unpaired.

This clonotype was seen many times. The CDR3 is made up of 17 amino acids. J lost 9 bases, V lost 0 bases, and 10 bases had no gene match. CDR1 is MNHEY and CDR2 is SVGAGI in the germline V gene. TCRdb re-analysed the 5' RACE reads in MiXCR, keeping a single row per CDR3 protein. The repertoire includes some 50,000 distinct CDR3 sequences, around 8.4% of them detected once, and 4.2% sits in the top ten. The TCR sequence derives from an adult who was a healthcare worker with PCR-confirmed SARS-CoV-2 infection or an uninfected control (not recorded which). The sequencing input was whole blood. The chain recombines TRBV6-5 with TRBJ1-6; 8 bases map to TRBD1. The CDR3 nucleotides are TGTGCCAGCAGTTACTCGATATGGGGACAGGAAGGTTCACCCCTCCACTTT. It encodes CASSYSIWGQEGSPLHF.